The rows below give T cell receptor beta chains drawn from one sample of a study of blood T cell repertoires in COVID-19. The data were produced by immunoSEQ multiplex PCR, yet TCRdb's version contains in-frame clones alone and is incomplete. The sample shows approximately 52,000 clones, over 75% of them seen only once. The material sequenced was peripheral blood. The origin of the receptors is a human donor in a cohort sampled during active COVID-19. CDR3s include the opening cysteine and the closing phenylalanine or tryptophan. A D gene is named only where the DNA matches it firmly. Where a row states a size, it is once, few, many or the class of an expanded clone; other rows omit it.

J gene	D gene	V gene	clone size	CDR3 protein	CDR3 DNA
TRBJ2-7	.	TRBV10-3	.	CAISEKLATYEQYF	TGTGCCATCAGTGAGAAACTCGCGACCTACGAGCAGTACTTC
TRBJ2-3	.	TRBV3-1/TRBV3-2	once	CASTSFRGSGDTQYF	TGTGCCAGCACCTCCTTCAGGGGCTCGGGGGATACGCAGTATTTT
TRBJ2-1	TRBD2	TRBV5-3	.	CARSPSILAGGTNEQFF	TGTGCCAGAAGCCCGAGCATACTAGCGGGAGGGACCAATGAGCAGTTCTTC
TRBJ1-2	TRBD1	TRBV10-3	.	CAISDHGQGESYGYTF	TGTGCCATCAGTGACCACGGACAGGGGGAGTCCTATGGCTACACCTTC
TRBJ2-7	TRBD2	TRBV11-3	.	CASSPSGNSYEQYF	TGTGCCAGCAGTCCTAGCGGGAACTCCTACGAGCAGTACTTC
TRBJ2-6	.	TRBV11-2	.	CASSLEKRMLRDSGANVLTF	TGTGCCAGCAGCTTAGAGAAGCGCATGCTCAGAGACTCTGGGGCCAACGTCCTGACTTTC
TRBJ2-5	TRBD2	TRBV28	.	CASIPGGLAGVEQETQYF	TGTGCCAGCATCCCTGGAGGGCTAGCGGGAGTCGAGCAAGAGACCCAGTACTTC
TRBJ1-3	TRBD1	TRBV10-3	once	CAISEDRAGNTIYF	TGTGCCATCAGTGAAGACAGGGCTGGAAACACCATATATTTT
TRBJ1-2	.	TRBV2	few	CASSEGVGGYGYTF	TGTGCCAGCAGTGAAGGGGTAGGGGGCTATGGCTACACCTTC
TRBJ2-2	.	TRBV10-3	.	CAISERTDTGELFF	TGTGCCATCAGTGAGAGGACAGACACCGGGGAGCTGTTTTTT
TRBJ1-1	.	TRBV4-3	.	CASSQDWQGPEAFF	TGCGCCAGCAGCCAAGATTGGCAGGGCCCTGAAGCTTTCTTT
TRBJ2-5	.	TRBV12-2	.	CASRLRRGDGSQETQYF	TGTGCAAGTCGCTTAAGGAGGGGAGATGGGAGCCAAGAGACCCAGTACTTC
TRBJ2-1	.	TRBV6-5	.	CASSFTGLSNNEQFF	TGTGCCAGCAGTTTTACCGGACTGTCCAACAATGAGCAGTTCTTC
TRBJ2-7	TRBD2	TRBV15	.	CATSRDAGGYEQYF	TGTGCCACCAGCAGAGATGCGGGGGGTTACGAGCAGTACTTC
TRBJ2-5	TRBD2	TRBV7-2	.	CASSSMGTSGGETQYF	TGTGCCAGCAGCTCAATGGGGACTAGCGGTGGGGAGACCCAGTACTTC
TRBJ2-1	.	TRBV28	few	CASSFLRRSRDEQFF	TGTGCCAGCAGTTTTTTGCGGCGCTCCCGGGATGAGCAGTTCTTC
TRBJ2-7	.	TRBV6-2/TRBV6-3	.	CASSYPRSGGEAYEQYF	TGTGCCAGCAGTTACCCCCGGTCAGGTGGGGAGGCCTACGAGCAGTACTTC
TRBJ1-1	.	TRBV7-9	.	CASSLGLVNTEAFF	TGTGCCAGCAGCTTAGGACTAGTGAACACTGAAGCTTTCTTT